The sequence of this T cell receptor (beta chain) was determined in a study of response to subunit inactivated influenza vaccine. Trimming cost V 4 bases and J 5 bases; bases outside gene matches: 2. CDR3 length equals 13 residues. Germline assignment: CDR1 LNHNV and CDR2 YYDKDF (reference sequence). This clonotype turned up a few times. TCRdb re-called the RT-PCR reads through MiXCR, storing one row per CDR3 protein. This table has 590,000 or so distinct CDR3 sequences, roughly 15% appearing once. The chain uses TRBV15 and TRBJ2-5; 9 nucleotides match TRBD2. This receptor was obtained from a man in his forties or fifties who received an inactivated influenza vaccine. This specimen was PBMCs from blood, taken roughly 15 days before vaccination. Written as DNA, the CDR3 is TGTGCCACCAGCACTGCGGGGGGGGAGACCCAGTACTTC. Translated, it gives CATSTAGGETQYF. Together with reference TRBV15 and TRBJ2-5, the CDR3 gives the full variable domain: DAMVIQNPRYQVTQFGKPVTLSCSQTLNHNVMYWYQQKSSQAPKLLFHYYDKDFNNEADTPDNFQSRRPNTSFCFLDIRSPGLGDTAMYLCATSTAGGETQYFGPGTRLLVL.